This T cell receptor beta chain stems from a study of blood T cells in healthy people across ages (dated by TCRdb to the mid-2010s). Looking at the study overall: Template switching captured roughly one uniquely barcoded TCR beta cDNA molecule per two T cells in model experiments. To avoid experimental bias, donors of different ages were randomly spread across the sequencing lanes. Using the same blood draw, the study looked at two additional independent replicas of 1 million unique cDNA reads for two donors, one aged 18 to 30 and the other aged 80 or older. Four age groups were formed from the donors: young (average around 15 years), middle-aged (approximately 40), aged (roughly 56) and long-lived (about 80). The study measured age-related changes in TCR beta repertoire diversity using deep sequencing normalized with unique cDNA molecular identifiers. Broad study findings and their caveats: Observed TCR beta diversity per million T cells fell roughly linearly with age, and a significant reduction was already apparent by age around 36. Conclusive comparison of naive and antigen-experienced compartments was prevented by the profiling of bulk unsorted PBMCs. Because the CMV infection status of the donors was unknown, age-related changes in expanded clonotypes may potentially have been confounded. Estimates of total diversity based on one million sequenced T cells were regarded as lower bounds and as underestimates. Compared with the aged group, more naive CD4+ T cells, fewer expanded clones and increased TCR diversity were shown by the long-lived group, suggesting age selection. There was a strong correlation between observed TCR beta diversity and the percentage of naive T cells measured by flow cytometry.

The donors were roughly 40 Caucasian individuals from Russia, aged 6 to 90 years, who were systemically healthy. Each donor gave approximately 9.3 milliliters of peripheral blood, collected into EDTA-treated Vacutainer tubes. PBMCs were isolated by Ficoll-Paque density-gradient centrifugation, with at least 6 million obtained per sample. Total RNA, at least 6 micrograms per sample, was extracted from PBMCs with Trizol reagent. For every donor, flow cytometry on a PBMC aliquot measured the percentage of naive CD45RAhigh/CD27high T cells. Libraries came from 5' RACE. The sequencer listed for this sample is Illumina HiSeq 2500. A second about 7 to 12 cycle PCR used a sample-barcoded 5' primer and a J-beta primer mix. A unique molecular identifier was introduced onto each TCR beta cDNA molecule by a template-switch 5' adaptor carrying 12 random nucleotides. At least 2.5 million CDR3-containing paired-end reads were obtained from each sample. First-strand cDNA was synthesized from all RNA with the Mint cDNA synthesis kit, primed by a TRBC-specific oligonucleotide. Following uracil-DNA glycosylase treatment, all cDNA underwent a first 18-cycle PCR with the universal primers M1SS and BC2_uni_R. The paper's processing steps were these. For normalization, 1 million high-quality reads were randomly selected from each sample, with every read carrying a distinct molecular identifier. Instead of being binned into consensus sequences, reads that shared molecular identifiers were thrown out. MiTCR, with a Q25 quality threshold and the strictest error-elimination algorithm, was used for CDR3 identification, clonotype clustering and error correction. A nonparametric unseen species model using Euler transformation provided a lower-bound estimate of total TCR beta diversity. TCRdb handled the public reads itself, with Q25 trimming in fastp and clone calling in MiXCR, and kept productive beta chains. Identical CDR3 protein sequences are pooled into one entry, listed with their most common genes and DNA. The V and J calls, along with clone size, are taken from TCRdb and not from the paper's own processing. The sample table records hundreds of thousands of distinct CDR3 sequences; about a fifth of these occur just once. Approximately 20% of the sample is taken by the ten largest.

This clonotype has only a few counts. The antigen this receptor binds is unknown. Base qualities were left out, and no much larger clone turns up one base away. The CDR3 runs 13 residues from the cysteine to the phenylalanine. The read is trimmed to its CDR3 DNA, 39 bases read in frame from base 1. CDR1 SQVTM and CDR2 ANQGSEA were looked up in the germline V gene. V is shortened by 4 bases, J by 8 bases, and the region joining them spans 17 bases. The TCR originated in a man aged 70 or older in good health. Source material: blood. The V gene is TRBV29-1 and the J gene is TRBJ1-2; the D region possibly corresponds to TRBD1 (6 bases align). The sequence in DNA is TGCAGCGTTGTGTTTGCGGGGGCGGGAGGCTACACCTTC. Its protein is CSVVFAGAGGYTF.